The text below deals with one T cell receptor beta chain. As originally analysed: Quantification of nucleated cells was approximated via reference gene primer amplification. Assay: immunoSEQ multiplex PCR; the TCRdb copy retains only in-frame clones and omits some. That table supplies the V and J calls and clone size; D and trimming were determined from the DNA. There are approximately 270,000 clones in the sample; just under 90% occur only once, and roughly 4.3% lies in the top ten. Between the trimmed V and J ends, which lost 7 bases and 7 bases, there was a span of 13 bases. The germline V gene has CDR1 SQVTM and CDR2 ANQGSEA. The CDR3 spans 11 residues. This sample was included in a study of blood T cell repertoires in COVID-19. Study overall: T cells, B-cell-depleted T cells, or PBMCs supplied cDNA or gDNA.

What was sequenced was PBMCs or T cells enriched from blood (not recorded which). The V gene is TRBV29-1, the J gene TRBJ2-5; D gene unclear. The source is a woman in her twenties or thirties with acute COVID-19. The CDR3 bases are TGCAGCGCTGGGCCGGTAGGGACCCAGTACTTC. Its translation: CSAGPVGTQYF.